The next 22 T cell receptor beta chains were all read from a single sample in a study of blood T cell repertoires in COVID-19. Libraries were prepared by immunoSEQ multiplex PCR; TCRdb keeps only in-frame clonotypes and omits some of them. The data hold about 130,000 clones, with approximately 90% observed a single time. Specimen: peripheral blood. These receptors all stem from a man aged 45-65 years with acute or convalescent COVID-19.

The V gene is TRBV9, the J gene TRBJ2-1, with TRBD2 matching over 8 bases. The V segment lost 4 bases and the J segment 4 bases; nucleotides outside the gene matches: 4. The germline CDR1 and CDR2 sequences are SGDLS and YYNGEE. This CDR3 comprises 14 residues. The CDR3 nucleotides are TGTGCCAGCAGCTCTAGCGGGTTATACAATGAGCAGTTCTTC. Encoded protein: CASSSSGLYNEQFF. The whole variable domain, filled in from reference TRBV9 and TRBJ2-1, reads DSGVTQTPKHLITATGQRVTLRCSPRSGDLSVYWYQQSLDQGLQFLIQYYNGEERAKGNILERFSAQQFPDLHSELNLSSLELGDSALYFCASSSSGLYNEQFFGPGTRLTVL.

CDR3 coding DNA: TGTGCCAGTACCCCGACAGGGCGGACGCCACCCCTCCACTTT. Protein product: CASTPTGRTPPLHF. This chain joins TRBV19 and TRBJ1-6, with TRBD1 matching over 7 bases. This CDR3 is 14 amino acids long. The germline V gene has CDR1 LNHDA and CDR2 SQIVND (reference sequence). J lost 11 bases, V lost 7 bases, and 11 bases had no gene match. The full variable domain, rest sourced from reference TRBV19 and TRBJ1-6, is DGGITQSPKYLFRKEGQNVTLSCEQNLNHDAMYWYRQDPGQGLRLIYYSQIVNDFQKGDIAEGYSVSREKKESFPLTVTSAQKNPTAFYLCASTPTGRTPPLHFGNGTRLTVT.

The chain employs TRBV5-1 and TRBJ1-2, with D unresolved. From germline, CDR1 is SGHRS and CDR2 YFSETQ. There are 12 residues in the CDR3. The germline V and J ends were trimmed by 4 bases and 4 bases, with 8 bases remaining between them. The DNA for the CDR3 is TGCGCCAGCAGCCCCGAGCTCTATGGCTACACCTTC. Encoded protein: CASSPELYGYTF.

The chain carries TRBV29-1 and TRBJ1-2; TRBD1 aligns across 7 bases. This CDR3 contains 13 residues. V was pared by 4 bases and J by 5 bases, with 7 bases of the junction left unmatched. CDR1 is SQVTM and CDR2 is ANQGSEA in the germline V gene. The CDR3 sequence: CSVGKGGAYGYTF. CDR3 DNA sequence: TGCAGCGTTGGCAAAGGGGGCGCATATGGCTACACCTTC.

The chain uses TRBV4-1 and TRBJ1-1; 10 positions agree with TRBD1. Germline-derived CDR1 and CDR2 are MGHRA and YSYEKL. After removal of 2 bases from V and 7 bases from J, the junction contained 4 bases not matched to a gene. This CDR3 has 14 residues. The CDR3 sequence is CASSQPGQGGEAFF. The DNA of the CDR3 is TGCGCCAGCAGCCAACCAGGACAGGGGGGTGAAGCTTTCTTT.

The chain uses TRBV5-1 and TRBJ2-7; TRBD2 is a possible D gene (5 bases). The CDR3 has 13 amino acids. V lost 0 bases to trimming and J lost 6 bases, with 10 bases between them. Germline V CDR1 and CDR2: SGHRS, YFSETQ. CDR3 in DNA: TGCGCCAGCAGCTTGGGGGTCGCGGGCGAGCAGTACTTC. Translating gives CASSLGVAGEQYF.

The V and J genes are TRBV28 and TRBJ1-3, with D maybe TRBD1 (5 bases). The CDR3 loop spans 15 amino acids. Trimming stripped 3 bases from V and 5 bases from J, with 14 bases between. Germline CDR1 and CDR2: MDHEN and SYDVKM. This CDR3 reads CASSFVGQGRNTIYF. CDR3 bases: TGTGCCAGCAGTTTTGTTGGGCAGGGCCGAAACACCATATATTTT.

J is TRBJ2-1 and V is TRBV6-6; D remains unclear. This CDR3 spans 14 amino acids. From germline, CDR1 is MNHNY and CDR2 SVGAGI (reference sequence). Trimming shortened V by 5 bases and J by 2 bases, and 10 bases separated the two germline ends. For the CDR3, the DNA is TGTGCCAGCAGTCCCTTTGGGCCCTACAATGAGCAGTTCTTC. This encodes CASSPFGPYNEQFF.

This clone was observed a single time. The genes are TRBV10-2 and TRBJ1-1, with D perhaps TRBD1 (5 bases). V gave up 10 bases and J gave up 4 bases, with 19 bases separating them. CDR1 is WSHSY and CDR2 is SAAADI in the germline V gene. The length of the CDR3 is 14 residues. Written as DNA, the CDR3 is TGCGCCACCACAGCGGGGGTAAGGAGCACTGAAGCTTTCTTT. Its protein product is CATTAGVRSTEAFF.

The genes are TRBV30 and TRBJ1-3; D unclear. CDR3 size: 14 residues. Germline V lookup: CDR1 GTSNPN, CDR2 SVGIG (reference sequence). V was shortened by 7 bases and J by 3 bases, with 16 bases between the two germline ends. CDR3 DNA: TGTGCCTTCCAGAGGTCGGGAGGTGGAAACACCATATATTTT. Translated: CAFQRSGGGNTIYF. Filled out from reference TRBV30 and TRBJ1-3, the complete variable domain reads SQTIHQWPATLVQPVGSPLSLECTVEGTSNPNLYWYRQAAGRGLQLLFYSVGIGQISSEVPQNLSASRPQDRQFILSSKKLLLSDSGFYLCAFQRSGGGNTIYFGEGSWLTVV.

This clone has only one observation. The rearrangement links TRBV11-2 to TRBJ2-6, with D possibly matching TRBD1 (6 bases). Trimming took 5 bases from V and 1 from J, leaving 18 bases between them. This CDR3 spans 18 amino acids. CDR1 is SGHAT and CDR2 is FQNNGV in the germline V gene. The CDR3 is CASSLQPDSTSGANVLTF. In DNA, the CDR3 is TGTGCCAGCAGCCTCCAGCCGGACAGCACTTCTGGGGCCAACGTCCTGACTTTC. Looking up the rest from reference TRBV11-2 and TRBJ2-6 gives the full variable domain: EAGVAQSPRYKIIEKRQSVAFWCNPISGHATLYWYQQILGQGPKLLIQFQNNGVVDDSQLPKDRFSAERLKGVDSTLKIQPAKLEDSAVYLCASSLQPDSTSGANVLTFGAGSRLTVL.

The CDR3 spells CASSLATGFGQYF. CDR3 nucleotides: TGTGCCAGCAGCTTGGCTACAGGGTTTGGGCAGTACTTC. V and J are TRBV7-2 and TRBJ2-7; D might be TRBD1 (6 bases). The V gene lost 3 bases and the J gene lost 9 bases, with 15 bases spanning the gap. Germline loops: CDR1 SGHTA, CDR2 FQGNSA. The CDR3 length is 13 residues.

This chain uses TRBV28 with TRBJ1-2, with 7 bases that match TRBD1. The CDR3 is 16 residues long. The junction had 14 bases not matched to a gene; V was cut back by 2 bases and J by 8 bases. The V gene's germline CDR1 is MDHEN and CDR2 SYDVKM. The CDR3 bases are TGTGCCAGCAGTTTAGCCCGGACAGGTTTCGCGTACGGCTACACCTTC. Amino acid sequence: CASSLARTGFAYGYTF.

The chain employs TRBV10-2 and TRBJ2-1; 13 nucleotides match TRBD2. This CDR3 contains 20 residues. V shed 2 bases and J 1 base; nucleotides not matched to a gene: 11. Germline loops: CDR1 WSHSY, CDR2 SAAADI. CDR3 nucleotide sequence: TGCGCCAGCAGTGAGGAAGGACTAGCGGGAGCCTTTGGGTCCTACAATGAGCAGTTCTTC. It is translated as CASSEEGLAGAFGSYNEQFF.

The V call is TRBV2, the J call TRBJ1-2; 7 nucleotides align to TRBD1. Germline V CDR1 and CDR2: SNHLY, FYNNEI. J lost 5 bases, V lost 8 bases, and 5 bases had no gene match. The CDR3 has 12 amino acids. CDR3 DNA: TGTGCCAGCCATGGACAGGAATATGGCTACACCTTC. Protein sequence: CASHGQEYGYTF. The variable domain in full, with the rest retrieved from reference TRBV2 and TRBJ1-2, is EPEVTQTPSHQVTQMGQEVILRCVPISNHLYFYWYRQILGQKVEFLVSFYNNEISEKSEIFDDQFSVERPDGSNFTLKIRSTKLEDSAMYFCASHGQEYGYTFGSGTRLTVV.

The CDR3 sequence: CASSLDGTASQPQHF. The CDR3 DNA reads TGTGCCAGCAGTTTAGACGGGACTGCCAGTCAGCCCCAGCATTTT. The chain has TRBV28 and TRBJ1-5, with D tentatively TRBD1 (5 bases). This CDR3 spans 15 amino acids. Per the germline V gene, CDR1 is MDHEN and CDR2 is SYDVKM. Between the trimmed V and J ends, which lost 2 bases and 6 bases, there was a span of 14 bases. Full variable domain (missing parts from reference TRBV28 and TRBJ1-5): DVKVTQSSRYLVKRTGEKVFLECVQDMDHENMFWYRQDPGLGLRLIYFSYDVKMKEKGDIPEGYSVSREKKERFSLILESASTNQTSMYLCASSLDGTASQPQHFGDGTRLSIL.

The rearrangement uses TRBV28 and TRBJ1-3; D gene ambiguous. The germline V gene encodes CDR1 MDHEN and CDR2 SYDVKM. V lost 6 bases, J lost 6 bases, and 9 bases lay in between. CDR3 size: 12 residues. The CDR3 reads CASSPFLNTIYF. The DNA for the CDR3 is TGTGCCAGCAGCCCTTTTTTAAACACCATATATTTT.

V gene TRBV11-3 combines with J gene TRBJ1-1; unclear D gene. Germline assignment: CDR1 SGHNT and CDR2 YENEEA. With 0 bases removed from V and 1 base from J, the gap between germline ends came to 9 bases. The CDR3 runs 15 residues. The CDR3, as DNA: TGTGCCAGCAGCTTAGATGGTCAGGCGAACACTGAAGCTTTCTTT. Translating it yields CASSLDGQANTEAFF. The full variable domain, completed using reference TRBV11-3 and TRBJ1-1, is EAGVVQSPRYKIIEKKQPVAFWCNPISGHNTLYWYLQNLGQGPELLIRYENEEAVDDSQLPKDRFSAERLKGVDSTLKIQPAELGDSAVYLCASSLDGQANTEAFFGQGTRLTVV.

V is TRBV7-2 and J is TRBJ1-6, with TRBD1 matching 8 bases. The germline gives CDR1 SGHTA, CDR2 FQGNSA. The junction had 4 bases not matched to a gene; V was cut back by 1 base and J by 11 bases. There are 14 residues in the CDR3. The CDR3 sequence: CASSLGQGSPPLHF. CDR3 coding DNA: TGTGCCAGCAGCTTAGGACAGGGGAGTCCACCCCTCCACTTT.

The chain links TRBV5-1 to TRBJ2-3; 8 bases are a match to TRBD2. Germline CDR1 is SGHRS and CDR2 is YFSETQ. The CDR3 has 14 residues. Trimming removed 2 bases from V and 2 bases from J; junction bases left unmatched: 1. CDR3 region: CASSLLAVTDTQYF. The CDR3 nucleotides are TGCGCCAGCAGCTTACTAGCGGTCACAGATACGCAGTATTTT.

The gene calls are TRBV28 and TRBJ1-2; D uncertain. V lost 6 bases, J lost 5 bases, and 7 bases lay in between. Germline values: CDR1 MDHEN, CDR2 SYDVKM. The CDR3 has 11 residues. CDR3 residues: CASRRVYGYTF. The CDR3 DNA is TGTGCCAGCAGGAGGGTATATGGCTACACCTTC.

V and J are TRBV6-5 and TRBJ2-7, with D perhaps matching TRBD2 (6 bases). Germline-derived CDR1 and CDR2 are MNHEY and SVGAGI. V lost 8 bases, J lost 4 bases, and 12 bases lay in between. The CDR3 loop spans 12 amino acids. The CDR3 bases are TGTGCCAGCGGGAGGTCACAATACGAGCAGTACTTC. Protein: CASGRSQYEQYF.